The 10 T cell receptor beta chains below come from one sample, sequenced in a study of blood T cell repertoires in COVID-19. Here immunoSEQ multiplex PCR was the method, and the copy in TCRdb shows in-frame clones only, minus some. The repertoire consists of 95,000 to 110,000 clones, with just under 85% occurring once and the leading ten covering roughly 3.3%. The specimen was peripheral blood. Source of these receptors: a woman aged 80 or over with active or convalescent COVID-19.

The V call is TRBV6-5, the J call TRBJ2-7, with D hard to call. Trimming shortened V by 8 bases and J by 3 bases, and 11 bases separated the two germline ends. CDR3 size: 12 residues. From germline, CDR1 is MNHEY and CDR2 SVGAGI. CDR3 sequence: CASYISYYEQYF. The CDR3 DNA sequence: TGTGCCAGCTATATCTCTTACTACGAGCAGTACTTC.

The rearrangement joins TRBV7-3 to TRBJ2-2, with D possibly matching TRBD2 (6 bases). This CDR3 has 21 amino acids. Germline V gives CDR1 SGHTA, CDR2 FQGTGA. Trimming left V 5 bases short and J 3 bases short, with 31 bases between. The CDR3 DNA reads TGTGCCAGCAGCCTACATAGGCCTCTTTCGAAGGCGGGAATGGACACCGGGGAGCTGTTTTTT. Encoded protein: CASSLHRPLSKAGMDTGELFF.

CDR3 residues: CASSPAGQFSYEQYF. DNA of the CDR3: TGTGCCAGCAGCCCTGCCGGACAGTTCTCCTACGAGCAGTACTTC. The V gene is TRBV28, the J gene TRBJ2-7, with D maybe TRBD1 (6 bases). Germline V gene data show CDR1 as MDHEN and CDR2 as SYDVKM. The germline V and J ends were trimmed by 6 bases and 0 bases, with 15 bases remaining between them. The CDR3 totals 15 residues.

This rearrangement joins TRBV5-1 to TRBJ1-6; D ambiguous. V lost 0 bases and J 6 bases, leaving 7 bases between the germline ends. This CDR3 is 14 amino acids long. The germline V gene encodes CDR1 SGHRS and CDR2 YFSETQ. The CDR3 here is CASSLDLTNSPLHF. DNA for the CDR3: TGCGCCAGCAGCTTGGACCTAACTAATTCACCCCTCCACTTT.

The chain joins TRBV7-3 to TRBJ1-1; tentative D call: TRBD1 (5 bases). The CDR3 contains 13 residues. CDR1 is SGHTA and CDR2 is FQGTGA in the germline V gene. Between the trimmed V and J ends, which lost 3 bases and 1 base, there was a span of 6 bases. This chain's CDR3 is CASSFTGNTEAFF. DNA for the CDR3: TGTGCCAGCAGCTTTACAGGGAACACTGAAGCTTTCTTT.

This clone was seen once. This sequence joins TRBV4-2 and TRBJ2-7; weak D call: TRBD2 (5 bases). CDR1 is LGHNA, CDR2 YNFKEQ, per germline. V was trimmed by 5 bases and J by 4 bases, leaving 12 bases between them. The CDR3 runs to 13 residues. This chain's CDR3 is CASSSGRDYEQYF. The DNA for the CDR3 is TGTGCCAGCAGCAGCGGACGGGATTACGAGCAGTACTTC.

Of note for this clone: This sample also contains other DNA sequences that code for the same CDR3. The chain uses TRBV28 and TRBJ1-2, with 12 bases identical to TRBD1. The CDR3 totals 14 residues. Unmatched junction bases numbered 6, after V lost 5 bases and J lost 8 bases. The germline CDR1 and CDR2 sequences are MDHEN and SYDVKM. This chain's CDR3 is CASSLRDRGRGYTF. CDR3 DNA sequence: TGTGCCAGCAGTCTCCGGGACAGGGGGCGCGGCTACACCTTC.

This clone was seen a few times. This rearrangement joins TRBV7-8 to TRBJ2-7; D is perhaps TRBD1 (6 bases). This CDR3 comprises 13 residues. Germline-derived CDR1 and CDR2 are SGHVS and FQNEAQ. V was shortened by 5 bases and J by 6 bases, with 14 bases between the two germline ends. CDR3 nucleotide sequence: TGTGCCAGCAGCCCCACGACAGGCTTCGAGCAGTACTTC. Residues: CASSPTTGFEQYF.

The chain recombines TRBV7-2 with TRBJ2-5; perhaps TRBD2 as D (6 bases). Germline CDR1 SGHTA, CDR2 FQGNSA. The CDR3 spans 16 residues. Trimming removed 4 bases at V and 1 base at J, with 16 bases between. CDR3 coding DNA: TGTGCCAGCAGCTCAAACGGGGGTGGGCGCCAAGAGACCCAGTACTTC. Its translation: CASSSNGGGRQETQYF.

The genes are TRBV11-3 and TRBJ2-7, with D possibly TRBD2 on 6 matching bases. CDR1 SGHNT and CDR2 YENEEA come from the germline V gene. Deletions cut 1 base from V and 4 bases from J, with 11 bases between. CDR3 length: 14 residues. The chain's CDR3 is CASSLVRGGYEQYF. The CDR3 DNA sequence: TGTGCCAGCAGCTTAGTTCGGGGAGGATACGAGCAGTACTTC.